The source of this T cell receptor (beta chain) is a study of T cell clonality in common variable immunodeficiency. General study results and limits: In common variable immunodeficiency, TCR beta chains reportedly carried fewer deletions and N-nucleotide insertions.

In its sample, this clone was seen a few times. Its antigen is currently unknown. Read coverage stops 3 residues before the CDR3 terminus; the germline J gene supplies the remainder. The CDR3 length is 15 residues. The trim removed 1 base at V and 7 bases at J, leaving 4 bases unmatched. From germline, CDR1 is SEHNR and CDR2 FQNEAQ (reference sequence). Assay: immunoSEQ multiplex PCR; the TCRdb copy retains only in-frame clones and omits some. This sample carries about 34,000 clones, none of them present only once. The V call is TRBV7-9, the J call TRBJ1-4; 9 nucleotides align to TRBD1. This clonotype originated in a person aged 18 to 75 in good health. Sequenced input: peripheral blood mononuclear cells. The sequenced part of the CDR3 DNA is TGTGCCAGCAGCTTAGTGGGACAGGGCTCTGAAAAA. Translated, it gives CASSLVGQGSEK. The whole CDR3 sequence reads CASSLVGQGSEKLFF.